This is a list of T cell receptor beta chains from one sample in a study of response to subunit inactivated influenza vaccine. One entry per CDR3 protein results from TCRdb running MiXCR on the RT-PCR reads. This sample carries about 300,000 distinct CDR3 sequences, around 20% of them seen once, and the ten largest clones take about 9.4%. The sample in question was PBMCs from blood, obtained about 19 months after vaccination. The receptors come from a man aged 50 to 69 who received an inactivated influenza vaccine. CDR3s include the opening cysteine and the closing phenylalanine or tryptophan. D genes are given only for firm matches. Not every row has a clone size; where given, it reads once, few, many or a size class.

CDR3 DNA: TGCAGTGCTACCCCTCCAGGCGGGAGGTCGGGCGGGGAGCTGTTTTTT; CDR3 protein: CSATPPGGRSGGELFF; J gene: TRBJ2-2; clone size: few; D gene: TRBD2; V gene: TRBV20-1
CDR3 DNA: TGTGCCAGCAGCTTAGGAGGGCATGGCACAGATACGCAGTATTTT; CDR3 protein: CASSLGGHGTDTQYF; J gene: TRBJ2-3; clone size: NA; D gene: NA; V gene: TRBV7-2
CDR3 DNA: TGTGCCAGCAGTCTTGGGACTAGCGGGGACAGCACAGATACGCAGTATTTT; CDR3 protein: CASSLGTSGDSTDTQYF; J gene: TRBJ2-3; clone size: NA; D gene: TRBD2; V gene: TRBV12-3/TRBV12-4
CDR3 DNA: TGTGCCAGCAGCCCGGCGTTGACAGGAGGGTCTGAAGCTTTCTTT; CDR3 protein: CASSPALTGGSEAFF; J gene: TRBJ1-1; clone size: NA; D gene: NA; V gene: TRBV5-6
CDR3 DNA: TGTGCCAGCACTCTTATTTTCGGGGGATCTGAAGCTTTCTTT; CDR3 protein: CASTLIFGGSEAFF; J gene: TRBJ1-1; clone size: few; D gene: NA; V gene: TRBV5-5
CDR3 DNA: TGCAGTGCTAGTAAACGGGACTCCTACCTCATCACAGATACGCAGTATTTT; CDR3 protein: CSASKRDSYLITDTQYF; J gene: TRBJ2-3; clone size: NA; D gene: NA; V gene: TRBV20-1
CDR3 DNA: TGTGCCAGTAGTATTGGATACATCGGGCGGGAGGCCTACGAGCAGTACTTC; CDR3 protein: CASSIGYIGREAYEQYF; J gene: TRBJ2-7; clone size: NA; D gene: TRBD2; V gene: TRBV19
CDR3 DNA: TGTGCCAGCAGCCAAGATCTGACAGTCCGTCTTAACTATGGCTACACCTTC; CDR3 protein: CASSQDLTVRLNYGYTF; J gene: TRBJ1-2; clone size: NA; D gene: NA; V gene: TRBV3-1
CDR3 DNA: TGTGCCAGTAGTACCAGGACAGGGGCGGCAAGCTATGGCTACACCTTC; CDR3 protein: CASSTRTGAASYGYTF; J gene: TRBJ1-2; clone size: many; D gene: TRBD1; V gene: TRBV19
CDR3 DNA: TGCAGTGCCGACAGGGCGGGGAGCTACACCTTC; CDR3 protein: CSADRAGSYTF; J gene: TRBJ1-2; clone size: few; D gene: TRBD1; V gene: TRBV20-1
CDR3 DNA: TGCGCCAGCAGCTTGGTTGCTCGGACGGGACTGAACACCGGGGAGCTGTTTTTT; CDR3 protein: CASSLVARTGLNTGELFF; J gene: TRBJ2-2; clone size: NA; D gene: NA; V gene: TRBV5-1
CDR3 DNA: TGCGCCAGCAGCCGGACAGGGGATGGGGCCAAAAACATTCAGTACTTC; CDR3 protein: CASSRTGDGAKNIQYF; J gene: TRBJ2-4; clone size: once; D gene: TRBD1; V gene: TRBV4-1
CDR3 DNA: TGTGCCAGCAGTTTCGGGTCCCAGGGAGGTAAAGCCCAGCATTTT; CDR3 protein: CASSFGSQGGKAQHF; J gene: TRBJ1-5; clone size: NA; D gene: NA; V gene: TRBV28
CDR3 DNA: TGCAGCGTTGGACACCGCCAAGAGACCCAGTACTTC; CDR3 protein: CSVGHRQETQYF; J gene: TRBJ2-5; clone size: NA; D gene: NA; V gene: TRBV29-1
CDR3 DNA: TGTGCCACCTCTAAGGGACCCGATGGGGGTAGCGGCAATCAGCCCCAGCATTTT; CDR3 protein: CATSKGPDGGSGNQPQHF; J gene: TRBJ1-5; clone size: few; D gene: NA; V gene: TRBV24-1
CDR3 DNA: TGTGCCAGCAGTTCCCCCTGGGGTGGACAAGGGACCTATGGCTACACCTTC; CDR3 protein: CASSSPWGGQGTYGYTF; J gene: TRBJ1-2; clone size: NA; D gene: NA; V gene: TRBV6-2/TRBV6-3
CDR3 DNA: TGTGCCAGCAGCCCGGTTGAAGTTAATTCACCCCTCCACTTT; CDR3 protein: CASSPVEVNSPLHF; J gene: TRBJ1-6; clone size: NA; D gene: NA; V gene: TRBV12-3/TRBV12-4
CDR3 DNA: TGCGCCAGCAGCCTTGGAGGGGAATTAGGTTTGGATACGCAGTATTTT; CDR3 protein: CASSLGGELGLDTQYF; J gene: TRBJ2-3; clone size: few; D gene: NA; V gene: TRBV4-1
CDR3 DNA: TGCGCCAGCAGTGAGAGGTCCTATGGCTACACCTTC; CDR3 protein: CASSERSYGYTF; J gene: TRBJ1-2; clone size: NA; D gene: NA; V gene: TRBV10-2
CDR3 DNA: TGCGCCAGCAGCACGGGACTAGCGACGAACACCGGGGAGCTGTTTTTT; CDR3 protein: CASSTGLATNTGELFF; J gene: TRBJ2-2; clone size: NA; D gene: TRBD2; V gene: TRBV5-1
CDR3 DNA: TGCGCCAGCAGCTATGTACCGACCGCGGGGGACACCGGGGAGCTGTTTTTT; CDR3 protein: CASSYVPTAGDTGELFF; J gene: TRBJ2-2; clone size: NA; D gene: TRBD2; V gene: TRBV4-3
CDR3 DNA: TGTGCCAGCAGCACGGGACTAGCGGGAGCAGGCGAGCAGTACTTC; CDR3 protein: CASSTGLAGAGEQYF; J gene: TRBJ2-7; clone size: NA; D gene: TRBD2; V gene: TRBV6-1
CDR3 DNA: TGTGCCAGCAGCTTGGGGACAGGGGGTTTCAGCCAGCCCCAGCATTTT; CDR3 protein: CASSLGTGGFSQPQHF; J gene: TRBJ1-5; clone size: NA; D gene: TRBD1; V gene: TRBV7-2
CDR3 DNA: TGTGCCAGCAGCCCTGGGGCGGGGAATGTCGCCTATGGCTACACCTTC; CDR3 protein: CASSPGAGNVAYGYTF; J gene: TRBJ1-2; clone size: few; D gene: NA; V gene: TRBV11-2
CDR3 DNA: TGTGCCAGCAGCTTAGGGACAGGGAATCAGCCCCAGCATTTT; CDR3 protein: CASSLGTGNQPQHF; J gene: TRBJ1-5; clone size: many; D gene: TRBD1; V gene: TRBV7-9
CDR3 DNA: TGTGCCATCAGTGAGTCGCCGACAGTGCTCTCTGGAAACACCATATATTTT; CDR3 protein: CAISESPTVLSGNTIYF; J gene: TRBJ1-3; clone size: NA; D gene: NA; V gene: TRBV10-3
CDR3 DNA: TGTGCCAGCAGCGCGGACTCCAGAGGTGAAAAACTGTTTTTT; CDR3 protein: CASSADSRGEKLFF; J gene: TRBJ1-4; clone size: few; D gene: NA; V gene: TRBV7-9
CDR3 DNA: TGTGCCAGCAGTGAGCCGACAAGCGGCTACACCTTC; CDR3 protein: CASSEPTSGYTF; J gene: TRBJ1-2; clone size: NA; D gene: NA; V gene: TRBV12-3/TRBV12-4
CDR3 DNA: TGTGCCAGCGGACCGACAGACGACTATGGCTACACCTTC; CDR3 protein: CASGPTDDYGYTF; J gene: TRBJ1-2; clone size: many; D gene: NA; V gene: TRBV2
CDR3 DNA: TGTGCCAGCAGCCTTTGGGACAGTGGAACCTATGGCTACACCTTC; CDR3 protein: CASSLWDSGTYGYTF; J gene: TRBJ1-2; clone size: NA; D gene: TRBD1; V gene: TRBV7-2
CDR3 DNA: TGTGCCAGCAGCCCGAGAACTGAAGAGACCCAGTACTTC; CDR3 protein: CASSPRTEETQYF; J gene: TRBJ2-5; clone size: few; D gene: NA; V gene: TRBV11-3
CDR3 DNA: TGCGCCAGCAGCGTCGGGACCCCCCTCTCTGGAAACACCATATATTTT; CDR3 protein: CASSVGTPLSGNTIYF; J gene: TRBJ1-3; clone size: NA; D gene: NA; V gene: TRBV5-1
CDR3 DNA: TGTGCCAGCAGCTTAATGCACAGCTCCTACGAGCAGTACTTC; CDR3 protein: CASSLMHSSYEQYF; J gene: TRBJ2-7; clone size: NA; D gene: NA; V gene: TRBV7-2
CDR3 DNA: TGTGCCACCAGCAGAGGGGGGGTGTTCTATGGCTACACCTTC; CDR3 protein: CATSRGGVFYGYTF; J gene: TRBJ1-2; clone size: few; D gene: NA; V gene: TRBV15
CDR3 DNA: TGTGCCAGCAGTGAGGGACAGCGTTATGGCTACACCTTC; CDR3 protein: CASSEGQRYGYTF; J gene: TRBJ1-2; clone size: few; D gene: TRBD1; V gene: TRBV28
CDR3 DNA: TGTGCCAGCAGCCGCGCCCGGGACATGGGGGAGACCCAGTACTTC; CDR3 protein: CASSRARDMGETQYF; J gene: TRBJ2-5; clone size: NA; D gene: NA; V gene: TRBV5-6
CDR3 DNA: TGTGCCAGCAGCCCCGAACCCCTGGGGCCGACAGGGGGCTACGAGCAGTACTTC; CDR3 protein: CASSPEPLGPTGGYEQYF; J gene: TRBJ2-7; clone size: NA; D gene: TRBD1; V gene: TRBV11-1
CDR3 DNA: TGTGCCAGCAGCCGCGTAATCTTGCAGTACTTC; CDR3 protein: CASSRVILQYF; J gene: TRBJ2-7; clone size: few; D gene: NA; V gene: TRBV6-2/TRBV6-3